The rows below give T cell receptor beta chains drawn from one sample of a study of post-analysis software for immune sequencing data. One entry per CDR3 protein, called by TCRdb with MiXCR from the PCR reads. Among hundreds of thousands of distinct CDR3 sequences listed, about 53% were seen once. Sample: blood. The receptors shown here come from a girl between 5 and 17 years old with multiple sclerosis. Each CDR3 is given with its conserved first and last residue. Fields, in order: J gene, V gene, clone size, D gene, CDR3 DNA, CDR3 protein. A D gene is named only where the DNA matches it firmly. Expanded clones get a size class; other rows say once, few or many, or leave the size out.

>TRBJ2-4|TRBV16|.|.
TGTGCCAGGCCTCCGGGGGCCAAAAACATTCAGTACTTC
CARPPGAKNIQYF
>TRBJ2-6|TRBV4-1|.|.
TGCGCCAGCAGCCATTTTTTATTGGGGGGCTCTGGGGCCAACGTCCTGACTTTC
CASSHFLLGGSGANVLTF
>TRBJ2-5|TRBV3-1|.|.
TGTGCCAGCAGCCAAAACGAGAAGACCCAGTACTTC
CASSQNEKTQYF
>TRBJ2-7|TRBV5-1|.|.
TGCGCCAGCAGCTTGAGCGGTAACTACGAGCAGTACTTC
CASSLSGNYEQYF
>TRBJ2-2|TRBV12-3/TRBV12-4|.|TRBD2
TGTGCCAGCAGTTCTCAAGCGGGGATCACCGGGGAGCTGTTTTTT
CASSSQAGITGELFF
>TRBJ2-5|TRBV18|.|.
TGTGCCAGCTCACTCGACCTTAGCCGGGAGACCCAGTACTTC
CASSLDLSRETQYF
>TRBJ2-3|TRBV20-1|.|TRBD1
TGCAGTGCTAGAGATCTAGTCGGACAGGGGGCGCCCCGCACAGATACGCAGTATTTT
CSARDLVGQGAPRTDTQYF
>TRBJ2-7|TRBV20-1|once|.
TGCAGTGCCACCTCCGGGATTAACTCCTACGAGCAGTACTTC
CSATSGINSYEQYF
>TRBJ1-2|TRBV7-9|.|.
TGTGCCAGCAGCTCCGGAGAATGGGGGGGCTACACCTTC
CASSSGEWGGYTF
>TRBJ1-5|TRBV6-1|.|.
TGTGCCAGCAGTGATTCCGGGGTTAGCAATCAGCCCCAGCATTTT
CASSDSGVSNQPQHF
>TRBJ1-6|TRBV5-1|.|TRBD1
TGCGCCAGCAGTGACAGGGGAGAAGGTTATAATTCACCCCTCCACTTT
CASSDRGEGYNSPLHF
>TRBJ2-3|TRBV27|few|.
TGTGCCAGCCTCCCCGACCGTAGCACAGATACGCAGTATTTT
CASLPDRSTDTQYF
>TRBJ2-5|TRBV9|few|.
TGTGCCAGCAGCGTAGCTGGGGGACCTCAAGAGACCCAGTACTTC
CASSVAGGPQETQYF
>TRBJ2-3|TRBV29-1|.|.
TGCAGCGGAAATGCTCCGGGACACCCCACAGATACGCAGTATTTT
CSGNAPGHPTDTQYF
>TRBJ1-2|TRBV6-1|.|.
TGTGCCAGCAGGTTCCAGAAGGGCTATGGCTACACCTTC
CASRFQKGYGYTF
>TRBJ2-7|TRBV6-5|.|TRBD1
TGTGCCAGCAGTTACATGACAGGGTTCCCCTACGAGCAGTACTTC
CASSYMTGFPYEQYF
>TRBJ2-3|TRBV7-9|.|.
TGTGCCAGCAGCTCTGTGGGGCAGGGCTACTCAGATACGCAGTATTTT
CASSSVGQGYSDTQYF
>TRBJ2-3|TRBV20-1|.|TRBD2
TGCAGTGCTAGTCAGCGGGGGCACACAGATACGCAGTATTTT
CSASQRGHTDTQYF
>TRBJ2-7|TRBV20-1|few|.
TGCAGTGCTCGACCCCCCGGGGCCTACGAGCAGTACTTC
CSARPPGAYEQYF
>TRBJ2-5|TRBV20-1|.|.
TGCAGTGCTAGAGATCACGGGACACTCCAAGAGACCCAGTACTTC
CSARDHGTLQETQYF
>TRBJ2-5|TRBV10-3|few|TRBD2
TGTGCCATCAGCCCTTCCAGGGCGGGGGGCCAAGAGACCCAGTACTTC
CAISPSRAGGQETQYF
>TRBJ1-4|TRBV7-9|.|.
TGTGCCAGCAGCGACCGACAGGCGTCTAATGAAAAACTGTTTTTT
CASSDRQASNEKLFF
>TRBJ1-2|TRBV4-2|.|.
TGTGCCAGCAGCCAGTCCGGACAGACTAACTATGGCTACACCTTC
CASSQSGQTNYGYTF
>TRBJ2-7|TRBV6-1|.|TRBD1
TGTGCCAGCAGTGACCTACAGGGGGGAGCCTACGAGCAGTACTTC
CASSDLQGGAYEQYF
>TRBJ1-2|TRBV19|.|.
TGTGCCAGTAGTATAGATCGGGACGTGGGGGACACCTTC
CASSIDRDVGDTF